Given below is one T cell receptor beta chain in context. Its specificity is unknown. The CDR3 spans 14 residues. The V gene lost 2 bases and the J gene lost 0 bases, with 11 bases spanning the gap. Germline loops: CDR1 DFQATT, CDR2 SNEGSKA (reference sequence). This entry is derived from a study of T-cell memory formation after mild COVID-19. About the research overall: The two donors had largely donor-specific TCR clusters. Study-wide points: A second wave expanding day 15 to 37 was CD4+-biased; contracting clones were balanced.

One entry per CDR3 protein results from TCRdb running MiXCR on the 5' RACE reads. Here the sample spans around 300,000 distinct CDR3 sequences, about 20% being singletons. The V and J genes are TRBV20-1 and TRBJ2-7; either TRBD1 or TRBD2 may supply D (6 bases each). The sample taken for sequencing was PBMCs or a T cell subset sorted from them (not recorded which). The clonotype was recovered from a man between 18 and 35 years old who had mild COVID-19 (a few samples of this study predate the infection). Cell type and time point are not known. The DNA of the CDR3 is TGCAGTGCTAGATGGAGGGGGAACTCCTACGAGCAGTACTTC. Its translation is CSARWRGNSYEQYF.